Shown below are 10 T cell receptor beta chains from a single sample sequenced in a study of shared clonotypes between healthy human individuals. The repertoire was sequenced with immunoSEQ multiplex PCR; TCRdb's copy has only in-frame clones and lacks some. Of under 750,000 clones detected, roughly two thirds appear once; the ten largest clones hold less than 2%. The sequencing input was memory CD4+ T cells sorted from blood. Indicated subset: CD45RA-negative fraction. Source of these receptors: a woman aged 25 to 39 in good health.

The chain carries TRBV10-2 and TRBJ2-2; D remains unclear. This CDR3 is 14 amino acids long. Trimming left V 6 bases short and J 4 bases short, with 12 bases between. CDR1 and CDR2 (germline): WSHSY, SAAADI. The CDR3 region is CASRNRWITGELFF. Written as DNA, the CDR3 is TGCGCCAGCAGAAACCGTTGGATCACCGGGGAGCTGTTTTTT.

The chain recombines TRBV10-3 with TRBJ2-2, with D perhaps matching TRBD1 (6 bases). This CDR3 is 14 amino acids long. The V end was cut by 7 bases, the J end by 3 bases, with 12 bases between. CDR1 and CDR2 from the germline V gene are ENHRY and SYGVKD. CDR3 protein: CAITARGDTGELFF. CDR3 nucleotides: TGTGCCATCACCGCCAGGGGCGACACCGGGGAGCTGTTTTTT.

The chain carries TRBV27 and TRBJ1-5, with D maybe TRBD1 (6 bases). The CDR3 is 14 residues long. The germline gives CDR1 MNHEY, CDR2 SMNVEV (reference sequence). Deletions cut 6 bases from V and 3 bases from J, with 12 bases between. The CDR3 sequence is CASSRRQDNQPQHF. CDR3 nucleotides: TGTGCCAGCAGCCGTCGACAGGACAATCAGCCCCAGCATTTT.

The rearrangement links TRBV18 to TRBJ2-7; D gene uncertain. The V gene's germline CDR1 is KGHSH and CDR2 LQKENI. The V and J ends lost 3 bases and 3 bases respectively, with 6 bases between them. The CDR3 runs to 12 residues. CDR3 DNA: TGTGCCAGCTCACCTAACGACTACGAGCAGTACTTC. The encoded protein is CASSPNDYEQYF.

Concerning this clone: Other DNA sequences in the same sample also yield this CDR3. The chain links TRBV5-1 to TRBJ1-2; the match to TRBD1 covers 8 bases. The CDR3 loop spans 12 amino acids. V lost 5 bases to trimming and J lost 3 bases; unmatched junction nucleotides: 0. Germline V gives CDR1 SGHRS, CDR2 YFSETQ. This chain's CDR3 is CASRDRDYGYTF. CDR3 nucleotides: TGCGCCAGCAGGGACAGGGACTATGGCTACACCTTC.

This clone was seen a handful of times. CDR3 in DNA: TGTGCTGGCACGGGGACCTATGGCTACACCTTC. Protein sequence: CAGTGTYGYTF. The gene calls are TRBV30 and TRBJ1-2, with TRBD1 as a possible D gene (5 bases). The germline CDR1 and CDR2 sequences are GTSNPN and SVGIG (reference sequence). The CDR3 covers 11 residues.

V usage is TRBV7-7 and J usage is TRBJ1-1, with D possibly matching TRBD1 (5 bases). The germline gives CDR1 SSHAT, CDR2 FNYEAQ (reference sequence). The ends were cut back, 1 base at V and 0 bases at J, with 9 bases in the middle. CDR3 length: 15 amino acids. CDR3 protein: CASSLGHRLNTEAFF. Here the CDR3 DNA reads TGTGCCAGCAGCTTAGGTCACAGGCTGAACACTGAAGCTTTCTTT.

The sample holds one count of this clone. The rearrangement links TRBV4-1 to TRBJ2-5; either TRBD1 or TRBD2 may supply D (7 bases each). The V gene's germline CDR1 is MGHRA and CDR2 YSYEKL. V lost 4 bases and J lost 4, with 16 bases in between. The CDR3 is 15 residues long. Written as DNA, the CDR3 is TGCGCCAGCAGCCGCAATCAGGGGGGGGTAGAGACCCAGTACTTC. It translates to CASSRNQGGVETQYF.

The chain links TRBV5-8 to TRBJ2-7; 9 bases fit TRBD1. J lost 6 bases, V lost 0 bases, and 4 bases had no gene match. The CDR3 runs to 14 residues. Germline lookup yields CDR1 SGHTS and CDR2 YDEGEE. CDR3 nucleotides: TGTGCCAGCAGCTTGGATAACAGGGGGCGCGAGCAGTACTTC. This encodes CASSLDNRGREQYF.

This clone appeared a few times. The chain recombines TRBV18 with TRBJ2-7; TRBD2 matches 10 bases. CDR1 KGHSH and CDR2 LQKENI come from the germline V gene. CDR3 length: 16 residues. Trimming cost V 1 base and J 3 bases; bases outside gene matches: 6. CDR3 DNA: TGTGCCAGCTCACCACGAAGGGCTAGCGGGAGCTACGAGCAGTACTTC. Its translation is CASSPRRASGSYEQYF.